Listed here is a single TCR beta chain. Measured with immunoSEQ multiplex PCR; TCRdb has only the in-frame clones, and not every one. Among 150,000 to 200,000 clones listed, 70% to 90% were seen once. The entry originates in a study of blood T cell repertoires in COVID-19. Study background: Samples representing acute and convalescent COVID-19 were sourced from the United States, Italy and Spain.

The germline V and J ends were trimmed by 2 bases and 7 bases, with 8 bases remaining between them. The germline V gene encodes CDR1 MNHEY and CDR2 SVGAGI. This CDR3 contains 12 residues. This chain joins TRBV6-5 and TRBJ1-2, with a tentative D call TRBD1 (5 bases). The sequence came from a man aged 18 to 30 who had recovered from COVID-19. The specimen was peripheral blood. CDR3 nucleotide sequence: TGTGCCAGCAGTTACGAAGGGGTTGGCTACACCTTC. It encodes CASSYEGVGYTF.